The following is a T cell receptor beta chain sequence with its context. Its antigen is still unknown. This sample stems from a study of beta chain features in type 1 diabetes. Study at large: Summed over all samples, the examined sorted cells came to roughly 110,000,000. Study-wide results and caveats: Moderate but significant shortening of TCRB CDR3s was recorded in all four CD4+ subsets from Type 1 diabetes patients. Lower insertion and higher deletion counts appeared at VDJ junctions in type 1 diabetes patients. The influence of HLA type on TCRB rearrangement stayed undetermined.

In total, each donor contributed a single heparinised blood draw that averaged about 120 mL. The authors reverse transcribed all of the isolated RNA, so sequencing captured expressed TCRB transcripts. Produced via immunoSEQ multiplex PCR; TCRdb's table is partial and in-frame only. The table records 100,000 to 150,000 clones, approximately 10% of them present only once. Trimming took 2 bases from V and 5 from J, leaving 9 bases between them. CDR1 MRHNA and CDR2 SNTAGT come from the germline V gene. This CDR3 has 14 residues. Sequencing was done on a sample of central memory CD4+ T cells from blood. This receptor was obtained from a young man with type 1 diabetes. The rearrangement uses TRBV6-4 and TRBJ2-2, with D possibly matching TRBD2 (6 bases). The CDR3 reads CASSDRRGTGELFF. CDR3 nucleotide sequence: TGTGCCAGCAGTGACAGACGGGGGACCGGGGAGCTGTTTTTT.